This T cell receptor (beta chain) appears in the sequencing data of a study of blood T cell repertoires in COVID-19. Study background: COVID-19 samples collected from the United States, Italy and Spain covered acute and convalescent phases. PBMCs, B-cell-depleted T cells, or T cells provided the cDNA or gDNA that made up the material.

Per the authors' pipeline: Estimates of nucleated cell counts were drawn from the amplification of reference gene primers. The data were produced by immunoSEQ multiplex PCR, yet TCRdb's version contains in-frame clones alone and is incomplete. V and J calls and clone size are given by that table; D and trimming were obtained from the DNA. This table holds under 250,000 clones, roughly four fifths found once. J was trimmed by 4 bases and V by 5 bases; bases with no gene match: 16. The germline gives CDR1 SGHVS, CDR2 FNYEAQ. The CDR3 has 17 residues. The specimen sequenced was peripheral blood. This sequence was found in a woman aged 18-30 years with acute or convalescent COVID-19. The V and J genes are TRBV7-6 and TRBJ1-2; 7 positions agree with TRBD1. For the CDR3, the DNA is TGTGCCAGCAGCCGCCGAGACGCCGCACAGGGGACCTATGGCTACACCTTC. Translation: CASSRRDAAQGTYGYTF.